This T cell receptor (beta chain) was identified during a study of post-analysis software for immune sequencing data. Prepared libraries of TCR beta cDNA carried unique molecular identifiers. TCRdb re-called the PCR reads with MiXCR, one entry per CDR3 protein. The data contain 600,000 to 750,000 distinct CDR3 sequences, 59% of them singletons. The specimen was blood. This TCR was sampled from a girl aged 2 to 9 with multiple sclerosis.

This CDR3 is CASRRWGLAGEEQYF. In DNA form, the CDR3 reads TGTGCCAGCAGAAGGTGGGGACTAGCGGGAGAAGAGCAGTACTTC. The chain recombines TRBV12-3 or TRBV12-4 with TRBJ2-5; 14 bases are shared with TRBD2. The CDR3 is made up of 15 amino acids. With 6 bases clipped from V and 11 bases from J, the junction kept 11 bases outside the gene matches.